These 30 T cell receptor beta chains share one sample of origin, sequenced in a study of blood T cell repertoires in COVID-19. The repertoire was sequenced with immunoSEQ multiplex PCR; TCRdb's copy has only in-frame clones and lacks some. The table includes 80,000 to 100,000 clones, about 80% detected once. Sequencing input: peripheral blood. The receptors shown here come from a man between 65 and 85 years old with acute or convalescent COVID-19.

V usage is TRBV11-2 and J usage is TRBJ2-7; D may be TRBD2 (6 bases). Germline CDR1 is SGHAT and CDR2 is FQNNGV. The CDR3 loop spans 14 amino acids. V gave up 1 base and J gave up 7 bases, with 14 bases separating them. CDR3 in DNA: TGTGCCAGCAGCTTAGGAGGAGGGGCTGGGGAGCAGTACTTC. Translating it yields CASSLGGGAGEQYF.

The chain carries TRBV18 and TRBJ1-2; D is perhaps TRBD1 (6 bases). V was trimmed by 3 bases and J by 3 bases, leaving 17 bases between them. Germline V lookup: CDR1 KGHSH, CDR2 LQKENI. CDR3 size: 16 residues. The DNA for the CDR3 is TGTGCCAGCTCACCCCAATCATCAGGGGCTCACTATGGCTACACCTTC. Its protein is CASSPQSSGAHYGYTF.

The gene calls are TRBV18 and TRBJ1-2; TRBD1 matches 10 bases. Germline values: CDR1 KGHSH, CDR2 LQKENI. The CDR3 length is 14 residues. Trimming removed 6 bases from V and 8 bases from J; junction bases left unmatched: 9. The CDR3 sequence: CASSPTGGPGGYTF. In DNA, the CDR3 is TGTGCCAGCTCTCCGACAGGGGGCCCCGGAGGCTACACCTTC. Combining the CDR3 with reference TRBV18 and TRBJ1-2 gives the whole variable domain NAGVMQNPRHLVRRRGQEARLRCSPMKGHSHVYWYRQLPEEGLKFMVYLQKENIIDESGMPKERFSAEFPKEGPSILRIQQVVRGDSAAYFCASSPTGGPGGYTFGSGTRLTVV.

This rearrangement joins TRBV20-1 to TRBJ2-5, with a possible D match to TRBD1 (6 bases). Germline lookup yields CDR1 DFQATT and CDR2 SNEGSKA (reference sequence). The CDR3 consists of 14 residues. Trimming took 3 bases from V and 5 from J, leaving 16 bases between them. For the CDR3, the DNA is TGCAGTGCTAGTGAACACCAGGGGCGGGAGACCCAGTACTTC. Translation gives CSASEHQGRETQYF.

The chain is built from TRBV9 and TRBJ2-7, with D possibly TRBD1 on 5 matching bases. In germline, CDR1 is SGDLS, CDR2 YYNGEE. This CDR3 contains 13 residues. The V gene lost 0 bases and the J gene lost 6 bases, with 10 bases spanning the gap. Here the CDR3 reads CASSVVWGSEQYF. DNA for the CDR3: TGTGCCAGCAGCGTAGTTTGGGGCTCCGAGCAGTACTTC.

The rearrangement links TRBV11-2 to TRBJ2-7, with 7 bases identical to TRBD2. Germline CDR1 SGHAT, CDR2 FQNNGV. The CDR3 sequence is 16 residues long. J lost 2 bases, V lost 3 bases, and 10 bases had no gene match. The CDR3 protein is CASSFPALAEPYEQYF. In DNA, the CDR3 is TGTGCCAGCAGCTTTCCGGCCCTAGCGGAGCCCTACGAGCAGTACTTC. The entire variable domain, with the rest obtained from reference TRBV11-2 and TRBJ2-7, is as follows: EAGVAQSPRYKIIEKRQSVAFWCNPISGHATLYWYQQILGQGPKLLIQFQNNGVVDDSQLPKDRFSAERLKGVDSTLKIQPAKLEDSAVYLCASSFPALAEPYEQYFGPGTRLTVT.

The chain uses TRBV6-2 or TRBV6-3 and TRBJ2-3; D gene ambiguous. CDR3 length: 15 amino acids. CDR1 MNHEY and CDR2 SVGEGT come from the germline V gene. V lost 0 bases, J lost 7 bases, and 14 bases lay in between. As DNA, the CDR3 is TGTGCCAGCAGTTACTCAGGCGCCCGCAGGAATACGCAGTATTTT. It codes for CASSYSGARRNTQYF.

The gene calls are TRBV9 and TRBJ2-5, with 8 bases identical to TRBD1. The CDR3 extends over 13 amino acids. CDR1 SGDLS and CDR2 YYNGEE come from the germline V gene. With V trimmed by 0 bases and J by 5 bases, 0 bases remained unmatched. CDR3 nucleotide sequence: TGTGCCAGCAGCGTAGGGACAGGGGAGACCCAGTACTTC. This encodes CASSVGTGETQYF.

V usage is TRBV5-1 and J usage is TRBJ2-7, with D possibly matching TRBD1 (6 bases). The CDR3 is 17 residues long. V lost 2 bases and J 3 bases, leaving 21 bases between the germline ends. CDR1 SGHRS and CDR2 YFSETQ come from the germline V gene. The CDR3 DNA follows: TGCGCCAGCAGCTTTGGGCGAAACAGGGAAAAGGGCTACGAGCAGTACTTC. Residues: CASSFGRNREKGYEQYF.

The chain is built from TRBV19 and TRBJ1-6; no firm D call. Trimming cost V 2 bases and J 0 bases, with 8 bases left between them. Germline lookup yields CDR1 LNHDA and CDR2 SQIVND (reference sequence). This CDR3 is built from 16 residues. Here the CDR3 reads CASSIRGSSYNSPLHF. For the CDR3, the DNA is TGTGCCAGTAGTATAAGAGGGAGCTCCTATAATTCACCCCTCCACTTT.

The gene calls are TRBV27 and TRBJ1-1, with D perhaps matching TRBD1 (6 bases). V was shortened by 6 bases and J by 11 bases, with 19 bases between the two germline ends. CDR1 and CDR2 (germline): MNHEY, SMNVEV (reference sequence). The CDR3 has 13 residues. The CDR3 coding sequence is TGTGCCAGCAGCCTGACAGGTGGGTTAATGGCTTTCTTT. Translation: CASSLTGGLMAFF.

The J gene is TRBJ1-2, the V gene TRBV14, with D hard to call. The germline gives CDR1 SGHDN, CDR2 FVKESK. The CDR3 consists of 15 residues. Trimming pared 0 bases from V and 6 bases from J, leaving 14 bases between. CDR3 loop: CASSQDPGEGNGYTF. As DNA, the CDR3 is TGTGCCAGCAGCCAAGATCCCGGGGAGGGAAATGGCTACACCTTC. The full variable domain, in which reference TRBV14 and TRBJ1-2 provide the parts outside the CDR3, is EAGVTQFPSHSVIEKGQTVTLRCDPISGHDNLYWYRRVMGKEIKFLLHFVKESKQDESGMPNNRFLAERTGGTYSTLKVQPAELEDSGVYFCASSQDPGEGNGYTFGSGTRLTVV.

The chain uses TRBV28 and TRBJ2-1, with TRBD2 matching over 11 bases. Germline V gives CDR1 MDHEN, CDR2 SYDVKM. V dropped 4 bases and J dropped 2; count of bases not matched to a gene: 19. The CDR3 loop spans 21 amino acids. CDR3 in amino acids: CASSSEWRTSGLRRTYNEQFF. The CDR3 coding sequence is TGTGCCAGCAGTTCTGAATGGCGGACTAGCGGGCTGCGACGCACCTACAATGAGCAGTTCTTC.

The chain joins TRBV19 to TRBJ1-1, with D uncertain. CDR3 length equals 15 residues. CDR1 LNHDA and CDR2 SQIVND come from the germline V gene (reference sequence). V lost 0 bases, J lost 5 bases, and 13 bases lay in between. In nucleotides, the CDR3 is TGTGCCAGTAGTATAGACGGGTTAGGGAGGACTGAAGCTTTCTTT. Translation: CASSIDGLGRTEAFF.

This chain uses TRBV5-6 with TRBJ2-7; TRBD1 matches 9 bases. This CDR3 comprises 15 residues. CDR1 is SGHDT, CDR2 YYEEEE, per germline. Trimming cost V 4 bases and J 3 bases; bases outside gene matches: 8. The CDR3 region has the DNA TGTGCCAGCAGCCCGTTACTGGACAGGGGCTACGAGCAGTACTTC. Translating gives CASSPLLDRGYEQYF.

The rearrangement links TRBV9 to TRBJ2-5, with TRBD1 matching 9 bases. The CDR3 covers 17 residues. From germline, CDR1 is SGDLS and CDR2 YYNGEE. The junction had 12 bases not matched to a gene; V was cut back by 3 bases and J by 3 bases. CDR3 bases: TGTGCCAGCAGCGACCGAACCGGGACAGGGACTGAAGAGACCCAGTACTTC. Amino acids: CASSDRTGTGTEETQYF.

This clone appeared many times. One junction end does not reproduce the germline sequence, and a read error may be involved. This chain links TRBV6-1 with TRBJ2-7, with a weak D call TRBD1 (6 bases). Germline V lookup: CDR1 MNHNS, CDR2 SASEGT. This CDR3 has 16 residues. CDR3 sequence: CASIETNREILREQYF. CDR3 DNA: TGTGCCAGCATTGAAACGAACAGGGAGATCCTACGGGAGCAGTACTTC.

The CDR3 nucleotides are TGTGCCAGCAGCGTACTAGCGGGAACGGGGAATGAGCAGTTCTTC. Translated: CASSVLAGTGNEQFF. The rearrangement joins TRBV9 to TRBJ2-1, with 9 nucleotides matching TRBD2. V trimming: 1 base; J trimming: 7 bases; junction bases outside the gene matches: 6. CDR3 size: 15 residues. The germline V gene has CDR1 SGDLS and CDR2 YYNGEE.

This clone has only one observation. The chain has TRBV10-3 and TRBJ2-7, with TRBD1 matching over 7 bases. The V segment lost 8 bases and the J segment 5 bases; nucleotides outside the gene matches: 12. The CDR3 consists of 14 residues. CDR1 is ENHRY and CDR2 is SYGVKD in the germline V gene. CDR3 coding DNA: TGTGCCATCGGCGATCCAGGGGGAATCAACGAGCAGTACTTC. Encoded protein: CAIGDPGGINEQYF.

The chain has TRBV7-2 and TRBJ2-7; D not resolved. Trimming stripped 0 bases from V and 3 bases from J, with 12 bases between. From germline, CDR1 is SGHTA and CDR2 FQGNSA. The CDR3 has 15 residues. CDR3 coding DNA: TGTGCCAGCAGCTTAGCGTGGGCCAGAAGCTACGAGCAGTACTTC. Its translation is CASSLAWARSYEQYF.

CDR3 in amino acids: CSASKAGTDTQYF. The CDR3 nucleotides are TGCAGTGCTAGTAAGGCGGGAACAGATACGCAGTATTTT. The rearrangement uses TRBV20-1 and TRBJ2-3; perhaps TRBD2 as D (6 bases). The CDR3 totals 13 residues. Germline V CDR1 and CDR2: DFQATT, SNEGSKA (reference sequence). V shed 3 bases and J shed 3 bases, with 10 bases lying between them.

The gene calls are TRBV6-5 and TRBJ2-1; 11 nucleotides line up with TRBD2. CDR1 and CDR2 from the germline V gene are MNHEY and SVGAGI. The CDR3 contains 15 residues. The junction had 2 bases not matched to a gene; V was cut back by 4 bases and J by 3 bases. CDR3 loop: CASSLGLADYNEQFF. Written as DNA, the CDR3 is TGTGCCAGCAGTTTGGGACTAGCGGACTACAATGAGCAGTTCTTC.

The DNA of the CDR3 is TGTGCCAGCAGCCACGGACAGGGGCGCACCAACGAGCAGTACTTC. Translated, it gives CASSHGQGRTNEQYF. The rearrangement joins TRBV11-3 to TRBJ2-7; TRBD1 agrees at 9 bases. J was trimmed by 5 bases and V by 5 bases; bases with no gene match: 10. This CDR3 contains 15 residues. Germline V CDR1 and CDR2: SGHNT, YENEEA.

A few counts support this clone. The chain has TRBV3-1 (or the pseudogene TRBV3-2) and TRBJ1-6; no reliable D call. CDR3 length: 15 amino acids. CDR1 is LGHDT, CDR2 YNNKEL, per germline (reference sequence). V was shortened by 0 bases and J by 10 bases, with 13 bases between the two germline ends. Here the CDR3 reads CASSQDSRYGSPLHF. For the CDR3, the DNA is TGTGCCAGCAGCCAAGATTCCAGGTATGGCTCACCCCTCCACTTT.

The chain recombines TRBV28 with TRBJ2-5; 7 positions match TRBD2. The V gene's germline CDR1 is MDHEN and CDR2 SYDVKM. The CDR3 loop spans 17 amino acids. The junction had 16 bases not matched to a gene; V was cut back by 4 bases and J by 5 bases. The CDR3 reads CASSSLPGGGPRETQYF. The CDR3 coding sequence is TGTGCCAGCAGTTCATTACCGGGGGGAGGGCCGCGGGAGACCCAGTACTTC.

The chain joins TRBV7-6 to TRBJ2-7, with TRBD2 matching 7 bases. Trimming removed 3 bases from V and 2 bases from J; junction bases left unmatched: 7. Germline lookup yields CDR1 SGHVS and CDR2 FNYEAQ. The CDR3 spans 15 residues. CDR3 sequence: CASSFDGGMTYEQYF. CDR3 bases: TGTGCCAGCAGCTTTGACGGGGGGATGACCTACGAGCAGTACTTC. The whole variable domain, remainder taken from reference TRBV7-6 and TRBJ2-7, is GAGVSQSPRYKVTKRGQDVALRCDPISGHVSLYWYRQALGQGPEFLTYFNYEAQQDKSGLPNDRFSAERPEGSISTLTIQRTEQRDSAMYRCASSFDGGMTYEQYFGPGTRLTVT.

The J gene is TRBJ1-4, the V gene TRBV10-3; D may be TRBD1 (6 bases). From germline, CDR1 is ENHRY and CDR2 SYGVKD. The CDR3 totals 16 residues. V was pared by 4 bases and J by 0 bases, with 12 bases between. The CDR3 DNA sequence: TGTGCCATCAGTGGAGGGGGGGAAGCAACTAATGAAAAACTGTTTTTT. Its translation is CAISGGGEATNEKLFF.

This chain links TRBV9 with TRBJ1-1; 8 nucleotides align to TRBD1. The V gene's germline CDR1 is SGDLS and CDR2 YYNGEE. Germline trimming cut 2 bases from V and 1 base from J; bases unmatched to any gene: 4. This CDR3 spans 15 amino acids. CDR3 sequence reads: CASSVQGAGNTEAFF. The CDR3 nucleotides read TGTGCCAGCAGCGTCCAGGGGGCTGGGAACACTGAAGCTTTCTTT.

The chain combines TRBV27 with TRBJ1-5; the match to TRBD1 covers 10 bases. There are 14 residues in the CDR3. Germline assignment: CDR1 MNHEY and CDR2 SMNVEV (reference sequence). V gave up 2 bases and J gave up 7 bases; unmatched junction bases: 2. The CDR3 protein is CASSLGQGGQPQHF. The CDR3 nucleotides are TGTGCCAGCAGTTTAGGACAGGGGGGCCAGCCCCAGCATTTT.

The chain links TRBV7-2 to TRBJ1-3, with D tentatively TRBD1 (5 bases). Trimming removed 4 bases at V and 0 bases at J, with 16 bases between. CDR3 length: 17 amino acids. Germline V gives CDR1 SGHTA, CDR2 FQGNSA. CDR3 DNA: TGTGCCAGCAGCTCCGTTTCGACAGCCAACTCTGGAAACACCATATATTTT. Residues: CASSSVSTANSGNTIYF.